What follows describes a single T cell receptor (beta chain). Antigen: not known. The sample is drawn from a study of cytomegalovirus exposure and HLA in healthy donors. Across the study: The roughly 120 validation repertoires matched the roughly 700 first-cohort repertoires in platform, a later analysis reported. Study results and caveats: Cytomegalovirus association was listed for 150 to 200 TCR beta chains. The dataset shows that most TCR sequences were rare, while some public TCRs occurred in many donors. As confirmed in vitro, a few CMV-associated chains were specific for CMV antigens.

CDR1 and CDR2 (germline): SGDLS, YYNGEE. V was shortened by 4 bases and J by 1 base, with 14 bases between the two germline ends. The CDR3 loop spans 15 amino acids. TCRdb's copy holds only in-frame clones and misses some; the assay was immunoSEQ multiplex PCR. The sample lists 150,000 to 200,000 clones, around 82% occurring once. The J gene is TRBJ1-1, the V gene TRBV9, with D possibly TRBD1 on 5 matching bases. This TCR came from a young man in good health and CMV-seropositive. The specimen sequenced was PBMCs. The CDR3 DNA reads TGTGCCAGCAGCCCCCCAGGGTCCCCGAACACTGAAGCTTTCTTT. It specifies CASSPPGSPNTEAFF.